This TCR beta chain is drawn from a study of regulatory T cells in long-lasting Graves disease. Study-level results: Graves' patients with persistent disease showed TCR diversity lower than patients newly diagnosed. Tissue studied was limited to peripheral blood, excluding thyroid tissue. A greater number of public clonotypes (under 3,000) was shared by persistent patients than by new patients (around 970).

Time point specified: persistent/refractory GD, antithyroid drugs over 5 years with positive TRAb. Researchers made the TCR library from RNA that was extracted from PBMCs. The germline V and J ends were trimmed by 3 bases and 7 bases, with 12 bases remaining between them. CDR1 and CDR2 (germline): GTSNPN, SVGIG (reference sequence). The CDR3 totals 12 residues. Arm-PCR with iRepertoire HTBI primers amplified the CDR3 regions for these TCR beta libraries. MiXCR was run by TCRdb on the multiplex PCR reads, yielding one entry per CDR3 protein. Of more than 300,000 distinct CDR3 sequences in the sample, 15% to 20% were seen once. As to this clonotype: What it binds is unknown. Just one base apart from a much larger clone, this may be a read error.

Sample: peripheral blood mononuclear cells (PBMCs), taken when the disease was refractory, from a patient treated with antithyroid drugs. The chain links TRBV30 to TRBJ1-1; D uncertain. The sequence was obtained from a female donor with Graves disease. CDR3 sequence (DNA): TGTGCCTGGAGCCGGACGGGCATTGAAGCTTTCTTT. This encodes CAWSRTGIEAFF.